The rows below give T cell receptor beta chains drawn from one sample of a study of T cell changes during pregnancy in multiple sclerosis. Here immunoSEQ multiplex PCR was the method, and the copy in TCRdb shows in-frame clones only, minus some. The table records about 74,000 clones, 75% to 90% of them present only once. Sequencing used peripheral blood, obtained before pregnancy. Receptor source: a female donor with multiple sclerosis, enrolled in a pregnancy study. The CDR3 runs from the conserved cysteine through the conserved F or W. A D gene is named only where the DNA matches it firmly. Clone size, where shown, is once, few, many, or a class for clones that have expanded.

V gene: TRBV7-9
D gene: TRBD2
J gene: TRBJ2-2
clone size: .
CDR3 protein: CASTDQGGRNTGELFF
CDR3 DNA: TGTGCCAGCACCGACCAGGGAGGGCGGAACACCGGGGAGCTGTTTTTT

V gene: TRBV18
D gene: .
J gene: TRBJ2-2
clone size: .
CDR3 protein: CASTVLEDTGELFF
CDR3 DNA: TGTGCCAGCACGGTTCTAGAGGACACCGGGGAGCTGTTTTTT

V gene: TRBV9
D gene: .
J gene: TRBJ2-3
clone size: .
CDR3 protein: CASSVLSTDTQYF
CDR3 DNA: TGTGCCAGCAGCGTACTTAGCACAGATACGCAGTATTTT

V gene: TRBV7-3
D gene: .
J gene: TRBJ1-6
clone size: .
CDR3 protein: CASSPNTGGYNSPLHF
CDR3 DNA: TGTGCCAGCAGCCCAAATACGGGGGGCTATAATTCACCCCTCCACTTT

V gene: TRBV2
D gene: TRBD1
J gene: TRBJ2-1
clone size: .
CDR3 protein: CASNGDRANEQFF
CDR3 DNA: TGTGCCAGCAATGGGGACAGGGCAAATGAGCAGTTCTTC

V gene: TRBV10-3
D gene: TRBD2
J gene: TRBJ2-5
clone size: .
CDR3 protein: CAISAQRGLAETQYF
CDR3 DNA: TGTGCCATCAGTGCCCAGCGGGGTCTGGCAGAGACCCAGTACTTC

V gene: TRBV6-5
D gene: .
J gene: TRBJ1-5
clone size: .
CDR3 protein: CASSLTSDSYQPQHF
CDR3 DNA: TGTGCCAGCAGCCTTACGTCGGACAGTTATCAGCCCCAGCATTTT

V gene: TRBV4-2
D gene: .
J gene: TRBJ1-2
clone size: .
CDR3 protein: CASSLRDLDYGYTF
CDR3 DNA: TGTGCCAGCAGCCTCAGGGATCTGGACTATGGCTACACCTTC

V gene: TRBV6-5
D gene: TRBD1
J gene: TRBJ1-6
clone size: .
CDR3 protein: CASSFQGENSPLHF
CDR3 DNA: TGTGCCAGCAGTTTCCAGGGGGAGAATTCACCCCTCCACTTT

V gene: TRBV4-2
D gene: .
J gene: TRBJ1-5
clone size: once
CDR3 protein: CASSQEGQQSDQPQHF
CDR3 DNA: TGTGCCAGCAGCCAAGAAGGCCAACAGTCAGATCAGCCCCAGCATTTT

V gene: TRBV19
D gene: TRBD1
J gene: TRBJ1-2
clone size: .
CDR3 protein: CASSIGTGDGYTF
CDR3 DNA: TGTGCCAGTAGTATAGGGACAGGGGATGGCTACACCTTC

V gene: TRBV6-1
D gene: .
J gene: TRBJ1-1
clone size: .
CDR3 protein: CASSGDTNTEAFF
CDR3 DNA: TGTGCCAGCAGTGGGGACACGAACACTGAAGCTTTCTTT

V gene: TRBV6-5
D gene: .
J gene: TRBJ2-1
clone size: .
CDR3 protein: CASCNGISDNEQFF
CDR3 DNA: TGTGCCAGCTGTAACGGGATATCCGACAATGAGCAGTTCTTC

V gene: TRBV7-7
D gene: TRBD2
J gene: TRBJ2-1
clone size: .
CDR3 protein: CASSSGTSGYNEQFF
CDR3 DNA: TGTGCCAGCAGCTCCGGGACTAGCGGATACAATGAGCAGTTCTTC

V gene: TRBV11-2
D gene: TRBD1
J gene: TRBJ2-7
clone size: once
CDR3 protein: CASSNRQGANEQYF
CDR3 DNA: TGTGCCAGCAGCAACCGACAGGGGGCTAACGAGCAGTACTTC

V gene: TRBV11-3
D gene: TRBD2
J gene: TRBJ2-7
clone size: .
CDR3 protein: CASSLSGGGSYEQYF
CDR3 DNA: TGTGCCAGCAGCTTATCCGGCGGGGGCTCCTACGAGCAGTACTTC

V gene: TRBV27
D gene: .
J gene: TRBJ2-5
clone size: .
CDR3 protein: CASSLVRGAETQYF
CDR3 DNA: TGTGCCAGCAGTTTAGTACGGGGAGCAGAGACCCAGTACTTC

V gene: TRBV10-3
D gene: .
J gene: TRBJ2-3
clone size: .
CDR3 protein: CAIRQSTDTQYF
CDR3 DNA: TGTGCCATCAGACAATCCACAGATACGCAGTATTTT

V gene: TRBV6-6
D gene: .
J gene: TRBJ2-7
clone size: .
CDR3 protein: CASSRGQMSSYEQYF
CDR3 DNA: TGTGCCAGCAGCCGCGGACAGATGAGCTCCTACGAGCAGTACTTC

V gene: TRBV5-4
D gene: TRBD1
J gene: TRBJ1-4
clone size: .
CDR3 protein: CASSLDRGGEKLFF
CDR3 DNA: TGTGCCAGCAGCTTGGACAGGGGCGGTGAAAAACTGTTTTTT

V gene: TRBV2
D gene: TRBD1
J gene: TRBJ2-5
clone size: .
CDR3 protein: CASTKMNRGQETQYF
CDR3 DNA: TGTGCCAGCACCAAGATGAACAGGGGCCAAGAGACCCAGTACTTC

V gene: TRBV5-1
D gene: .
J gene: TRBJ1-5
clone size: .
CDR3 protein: CASSLDSHNQPQHF
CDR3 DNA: TGCGCCAGCAGCCTGGACAGCCACAATCAGCCCCAGCATTTT

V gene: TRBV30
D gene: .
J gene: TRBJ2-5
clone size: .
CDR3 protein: CAWSVQGGETQYF
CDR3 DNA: TGTGCCTGGAGTGTACAAGGAGGAGAGACCCAGTACTTC

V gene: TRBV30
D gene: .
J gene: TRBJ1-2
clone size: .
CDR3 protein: CAWSPLGGYTF
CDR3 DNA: TGTGCCTGGAGTCCCCTAGGCGGCTACACCTTC

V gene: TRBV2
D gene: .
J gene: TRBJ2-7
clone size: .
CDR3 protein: CASSEAGQGGLYEQYF
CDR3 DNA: TGTGCCAGCAGTGAAGCCGGGCAGGGAGGACTCTACGAGCAGTACTTC

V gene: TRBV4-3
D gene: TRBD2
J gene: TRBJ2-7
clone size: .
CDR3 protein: CASSQEGGNEQYF
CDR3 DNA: TGCGCCAGCAGCCAAGAGGGGGGGAACGAGCAGTACTTC

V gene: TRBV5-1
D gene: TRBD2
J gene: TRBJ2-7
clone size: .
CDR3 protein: CASSLASSGEQYF
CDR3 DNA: TGCGCCAGCAGCTTGGCGTCTAGCGGCGAGCAGTACTTC

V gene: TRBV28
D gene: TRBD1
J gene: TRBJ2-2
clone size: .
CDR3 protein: CASRSGTGDTGELFF
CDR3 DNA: TGTGCCAGCAGATCCGGGACAGGGGACACCGGGGAGCTGTTTTTT

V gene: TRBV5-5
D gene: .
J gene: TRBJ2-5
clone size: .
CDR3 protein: CASSLGGLGGYGETQYF
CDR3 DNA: TGTGCCAGCAGCTTGGGTGGACTAGGGGGTTATGGCGAGACCCAGTACTTC

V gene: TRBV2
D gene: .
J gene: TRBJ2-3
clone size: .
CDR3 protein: CASNPGRAGGTDTQYF
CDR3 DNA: TGTGCCAGCAACCCTGGAAGGGCAGGGGGCACAGATACGCAGTATTTT

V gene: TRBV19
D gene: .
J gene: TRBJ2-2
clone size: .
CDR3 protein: CASSGPGGNTGELFF
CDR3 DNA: TGTGCCAGTAGTGGCCCCGGGGGTAACACCGGGGAGCTGTTTTTT

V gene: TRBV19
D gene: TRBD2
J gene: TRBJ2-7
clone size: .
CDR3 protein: CASGYTSGSSYEQYF
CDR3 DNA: TGTGCCAGTGGGTACACTAGCGGCAGCTCCTACGAGCAGTACTTC

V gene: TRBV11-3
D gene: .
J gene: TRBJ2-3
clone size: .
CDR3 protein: CASSPQPGDTQYF
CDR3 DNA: TGTGCCAGCAGCCCCCAACCGGGAGATACGCAGTATTTT

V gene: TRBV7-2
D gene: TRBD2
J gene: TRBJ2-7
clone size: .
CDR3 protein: CASSLVLTGGPYEQYF
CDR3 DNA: TGTGCCAGCAGCTTAGTGTTGACGGGAGGGCCCTACGAGCAGTACTTC

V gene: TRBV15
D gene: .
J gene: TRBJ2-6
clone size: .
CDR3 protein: CATSRDRQSGANVLTF
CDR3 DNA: TGTGCCACCAGCAGAGATCGACAGTCTGGGGCCAACGTCCTGACTTTC

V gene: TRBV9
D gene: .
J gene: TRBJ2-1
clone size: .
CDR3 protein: CASSVGHRAQVYNEQFF
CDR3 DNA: TGTGCCAGCAGCGTTGGTCACAGGGCGCAGGTCTACAATGAGCAGTTCTTC

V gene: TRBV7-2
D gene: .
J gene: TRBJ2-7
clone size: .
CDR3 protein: CASIPVPGPSYEQYF
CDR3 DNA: TGTGCCAGCATACCGGTGCCAGGCCCTTCCTACGAGCAGTACTTC

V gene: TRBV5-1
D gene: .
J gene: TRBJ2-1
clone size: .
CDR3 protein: CASSTDRQQFF
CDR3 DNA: TGCGCCAGCAGCACAGACAGGCAGCAGTTCTTC